This T cell receptor (beta chain) was identified in a study of blood T cell repertoires in COVID-19. The wider study: COVID-19 samples from acute and convalescent phases originated in the United States, Italy and Spain. Sample material is recorded as cDNA or gDNA derived from T cells, B-cell-depleted T cells, or PBMCs.

TCRdb's table, derived via immunoSEQ multiplex PCR, lists solely in-frame clones and lacks some. The data contain around 100,000 clones, less than 85% of them singletons. CDR1 KGHDR and CDR2 SFDVKD come from the germline V gene. The CDR3 covers 14 residues. V shed 3 bases, J shed 6 bases, and the junction held 3 bases outside the gene matches. The clonotype was recovered from a man in his 70s with active or convalescent COVID-19. The sequencing input was peripheral blood. The chain has TRBV24-1 and TRBJ2-2; 7 positions agree with TRBD1. The CDR3 DNA reads TGTGCCACCAGTGATCCACAGGGGTCCGGGGAGCTGTTTTTT. Translation: CATSDPQGSGELFF.